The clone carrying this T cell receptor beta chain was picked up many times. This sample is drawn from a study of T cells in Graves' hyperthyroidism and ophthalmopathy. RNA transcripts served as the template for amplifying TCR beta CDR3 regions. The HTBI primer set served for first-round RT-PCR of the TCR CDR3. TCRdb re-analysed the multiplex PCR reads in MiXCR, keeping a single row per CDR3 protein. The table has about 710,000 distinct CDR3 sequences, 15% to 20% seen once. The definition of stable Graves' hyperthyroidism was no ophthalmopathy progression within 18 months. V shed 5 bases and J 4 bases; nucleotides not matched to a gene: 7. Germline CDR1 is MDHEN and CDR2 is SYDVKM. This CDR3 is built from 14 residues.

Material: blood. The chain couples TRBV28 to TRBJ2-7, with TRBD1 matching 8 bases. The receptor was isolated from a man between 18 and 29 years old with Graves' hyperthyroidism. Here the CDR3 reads CASSIPGGAYEQYF. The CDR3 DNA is TGTGCCAGCAGTATTCCAGGGGGCGCGTACGAGCAGTACTTC.